This TCR beta chain appears in the sequencing data of a study of blood T cell repertoires in COVID-19. Study in general: Some COVID-19 samples were acute and others convalescent; all came from the United States, Italy and Spain. T cells, B-cell-depleted T cells, or PBMCs supplied cDNA or gDNA.

The germline V gene has CDR1 SGHKS and CDR2 YYEKEE (reference sequence). CDR3 length: 14 amino acids. V was pared by 4 bases and J by 8 bases, with 18 bases between. Sequencing was performed with immunoSEQ multiplex PCR; in TCRdb, only in-frame clones are kept and a portion is missing. The top ten hold around 14% of the sample, which has some 200,000 clones, approximately 79% seen once. The receptor was isolated from a man aged 30-40 years with active or convalescent COVID-19. The V call is TRBV5-5, the J call TRBJ1-2, with TRBD1 as a possible D gene (6 bases). Material for sequencing was peripheral blood. The CDR3 region is CASSPTLGAKGYTF. In nucleotides, the CDR3 is TGTGCCAGCAGCCCCACATTGGGGGCCAAGGGCTACACCTTC.